These 15 T cell receptor beta chains were all obtained from the same sample, sequenced in a study of blood T cell repertoires in COVID-19. Using immunoSEQ multiplex PCR, the repertoire was profiled, and TCRdb retains in-frame clones only, with some absent. The data contain fewer than 250,000 clones, approximately 81% of them singletons. Sequenced material: PBMCs or T cells enriched from blood (not recorded which). The receptors shown here come from a woman aged 50 to 60 with acute COVID-19.

This clone was recorded once. V usage is TRBV7-2 and J usage is TRBJ1-2; TRBD1 is a possible D gene (5 bases). The CDR3 is 14 residues long. The germline V and J ends were trimmed by 2 bases and 7 bases, with 14 bases remaining between them. Looked up from germline, CDR1 is SGHTA and CDR2 is FQGNSA. CDR3 in amino acids: CASSLNRGTGGYTF. The CDR3 nucleotides read TGTGCCAGCAGCTTAAACCGGGGGACTGGTGGCTACACCTTC.

This clone was seen a handful of times. This sample includes further DNA sequences coding for the same CDR3. The J gene is TRBJ1-1, the V gene TRBV29-1; a weak D match, TRBD1 (6 bases). V lost 5 bases and J 0 bases, leaving 7 bases between the germline ends. CDR1 and CDR2 from the germline V gene are SQVTM and ANQGSEA. The CDR3 consists of 12 residues. CDR3 in amino acids: CSVRTVNTEAFF. In nucleotides, the CDR3 is TGCAGCGTTCGGACAGTGAACACTGAAGCTTTCTTT. The full variable domain, with the rest looked up from reference TRBV29-1 and TRBJ1-1, is SAVISQKPSRDICQRGTSLTIQCQVDSQVTMMFWYRQQPGQSLTLIATANQGSEATYESGFVIDKFPISRPNLTFSTLTVSNMSPEDSSIYLCSVRTVNTEAFFGQGTRLTVV.

V is TRBV2 and J is TRBJ2-1; 7 bases match TRBD2. The junction had 9 bases not matched to a gene; V was cut back by 8 bases and J by 5 bases. The CDR3 is 14 residues long. CDR1 and CDR2 from the germline V gene are SNHLY and FYNNEI. The CDR3 spells CASRTSSSDNEQFF. The CDR3 DNA follows: TGTGCCAGCCGGACTAGTAGTAGCGACAATGAGCAGTTCTTC.

The CDR3, as DNA: TGCGCCAGCAGCCCCAGCGGGGGGGGCTCCTACAATGAGCAGTTCTTC. It specifies CASSPSGGGSYNEQFF. The chain uses TRBV4-3 and TRBJ2-1; the match to TRBD2 covers 10 bases. The germline gives CDR1 LGHNA, CDR2 YSLEER. The V gene end was trimmed by 4 bases and the J gene end by 0 bases; junction bases not matched to a gene: 3. The CDR3 extends over 16 amino acids.

This clone was observed a few times. The rearrangement uses TRBV4-2 and TRBJ1-6; TRBD1 might be the D (6 bases). V lost 0 bases, J lost 7 bases, and 13 bases lay in between. Germline V gives CDR1 LGHNA, CDR2 YNFKEQ. The CDR3 consists of 16 residues. The CDR3 protein is CASSQDPAGANSPLHF. The CDR3 DNA follows: TGTGCCAGCAGCCAAGATCCGGCAGGGGCGAATTCACCCCTCCACTTT.

The chain carries TRBV3-1 (or the pseudogene TRBV3-2) and TRBJ2-1, with TRBD2 matching over 8 bases. After removal of 0 bases from V and 4 bases from J, the junction contained 26 bases not matched to a gene. This CDR3 has 23 amino acids. Germline V gene data show CDR1 as LGHDT and CDR2 as YNNKEL (reference sequence). The CDR3 spells CASSQDKVAIHLSGTSTYNEQFF. CDR3 coding DNA: TGTGCCAGCAGCCAAGATAAGGTTGCAATTCACCTTTCCGGGACTAGTACGTACAATGAGCAGTTCTTC.

The rearrangement joins TRBV30 to TRBJ2-1; the D gene is possibly TRBD1 (6 bases). Germline CDR1 reads GTSNPN; CDR2 reads SVGIG (reference sequence). V was cut by 8 bases and J by 8 bases, with 19 bases left in between. The CDR3 consists of 13 residues. The chain's CDR3 is CARAGQLRYEQFF. In DNA, the CDR3 is TGTGCCAGAGCCGGACAGCTTAGATATGAGCAGTTCTTC.

The J gene is TRBJ2-1, the V gene TRBV5-1, with 7 bases fitting TRBD1. Germline CDR1 and CDR2: SGHRS and YFSETQ. This CDR3 spans 15 amino acids. The V segment lost 3 bases and the J segment 5 bases; nucleotides outside the gene matches: 8. This CDR3 is CASSSGQINNNEQFF. CDR3 nucleotides: TGCGCCAGCAGCTCGGGACAGATTAATAACAATGAGCAGTTCTTC. The whole variable domain, remainder taken from reference TRBV5-1 and TRBJ2-1, is KAGVTQTPRYLIKTRGQQVTLSCSPISGHRSVSWYQQTPGQGLQFLFEYFSETQRNKGNFPGRFSGRQFSNSRSEMNVSTLELGDSALYLCASSSGQINNNEQFFGPGTRLTVL.

The rearrangement links TRBV24-1 to TRBJ2-1, with 7 positions matching TRBD2. This CDR3 contains 14 residues. Germline V gene sequence: CDR1 KGHDR, CDR2 SFDVKD. Trimming took 9 bases from V and 0 from J; bases not matched to a gene: 4. CDR3: CATAGDLSYNEQFF. CDR3 sequence (DNA): TGTGCCACCGCGGGGGATCTCTCCTACAATGAGCAGTTCTTC.

The J gene is TRBJ1-2, the V gene TRBV29-1, with a tentative D call TRBD1 (6 bases). This CDR3 has 12 residues. Germline CDR1 reads SQVTM; CDR2 reads ANQGSEA. Deletions cut 4 bases from V and 6 bases from J, with 12 bases between. CDR3 amino acids: CSVVTGPNGYTF. Written as DNA, the CDR3 is TGCAGCGTTGTCACAGGGCCGAATGGCTACACCTTC.

This chain links TRBV6-5 with TRBJ1-2; D unclear. V was pared by 7 bases and J by 8 bases, with 11 bases between. CDR3 length: 11 amino acids. CDR1 is MNHEY, CDR2 SVGAGI, per germline. CDR3 region: CASKAGGGYTF. CDR3 coding DNA: TGTGCCAGCAAGGCAGGAGGGGGCTACACCTTC.

The J gene is TRBJ2-7, the V gene TRBV18, with 8 bases identical to TRBD1. The germline gives CDR1 KGHSH, CDR2 LQKENI. Trimming cost V 2 bases and J 5 bases; bases outside gene matches: 8. This CDR3 is 15 amino acids long. The CDR3 sequence is CASSPSRTGFHEQYF. The CDR3 DNA reads TGTGCCAGCTCACCATCGCGGACAGGGTTCCACGAGCAGTACTTC.

This clone was seen once. V is TRBV7-9 and J is TRBJ2-7, with 8 bases identical to TRBD2. V dropped 6 bases and J dropped 2; count of bases not matched to a gene: 6. Per the germline V gene, CDR1 is SEHNR and CDR2 is FQNEAQ (reference sequence). CDR3 size: 14 residues. CDR3 residues: CASSPGTRAYEQYF. The CDR3, as DNA: TGTGCCAGCAGTCCCGGGACTAGAGCCTACGAGCAGTACTTC.

This clone was recorded at least ten times. The V and J genes are TRBV10-3 and TRBJ2-6, with TRBD1 as a possible D gene (5 bases). V was trimmed by 6 bases and J by 2 bases, leaving 8 bases between them. In germline, CDR1 is ENHRY, CDR2 SYGVKD. This CDR3 is built from 14 residues. As DNA, the CDR3 is TGTGCCATCAGAGACAGTGCTGGGGCCAACGTCCTGACTTTC. This codes for CAIRDSAGANVLTF.

V gene TRBV7-9 combines with J gene TRBJ1-4, with 11 bases that match TRBD1. Germline V CDR1 and CDR2: SEHNR, FQNEAQ (reference sequence). V shed 3 bases and J 7 bases; nucleotides not matched to a gene: 1. CDR3 size: 14 residues. The CDR3 nucleotides are TGTGCCAGCAGCTTTGGGACAGGGGGTGAAAAACTGTTTTTT. As protein: CASSFGTGGEKLFF.